This note documents a single T cell receptor beta chain sequence. Methods used by the authors: Scientists estimated how many nucleated cells there were by amplifying reference gene primers. Using immunoSEQ multiplex PCR, the repertoire was profiled, and TCRdb retains in-frame clones only, with some absent. V, J and clone size were drawn from that table, and D and trimming were deduced from the DNA. The sample yields 95,000 to 100,000 clones, over 80% seen once. Germline assignment: CDR1 SNHLY and CDR2 FYNNEI. Trimming removed 0 bases from V and 6 bases from J, with 15 bases in between. The CDR3 sequence is 16 residues long. This record comes from a study of blood T cell repertoires in COVID-19. Study details: Samples taken during acute and convalescent COVID-19 were collected in the United States, Italy and Spain. The analysed material was cDNA or gDNA that came from T cells, B-cell-depleted T cells, or PBMCs.

The TCR was taken from a man aged 45-65 years with active COVID-19. The V call is TRBV2, the J call TRBJ2-1; D may be TRBD2 (6 bases). The sequencing input was peripheral blood. Here the CDR3 reads CASSEAAGSLANEQFF. The CDR3 nucleotides read TGTGCCAGCAGTGAAGCCGCGGGGTCTTTGGCCAATGAGCAGTTCTTC.